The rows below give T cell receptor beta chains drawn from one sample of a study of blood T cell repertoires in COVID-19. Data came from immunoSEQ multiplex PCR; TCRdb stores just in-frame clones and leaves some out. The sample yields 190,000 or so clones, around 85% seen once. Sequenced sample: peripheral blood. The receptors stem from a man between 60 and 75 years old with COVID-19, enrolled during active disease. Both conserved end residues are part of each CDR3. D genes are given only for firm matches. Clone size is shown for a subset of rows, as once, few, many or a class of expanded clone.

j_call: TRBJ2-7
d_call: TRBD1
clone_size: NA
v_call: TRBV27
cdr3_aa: CASSTGTGSYEQYF
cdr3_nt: TGTGCCAGCAGCACCGGGACAGGCTCCTACGAGCAGTACTTC

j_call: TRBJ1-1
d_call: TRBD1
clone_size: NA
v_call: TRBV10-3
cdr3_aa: CAIRRQGTPRDTEAFF
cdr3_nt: TGTGCCATCAGACGACAGGGGACCCCTAGGGACACTGAAGCTTTCTTT

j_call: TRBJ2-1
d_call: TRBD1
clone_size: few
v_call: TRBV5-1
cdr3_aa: CASSGPQGKSYNEQFF
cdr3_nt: TGCGCCAGCAGCGGCCCACAGGGGAAATCCTACAATGAGCAGTTCTTC

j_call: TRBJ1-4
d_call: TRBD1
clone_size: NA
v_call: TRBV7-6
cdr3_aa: CASSLGETGYKLFF
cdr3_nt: TGTGCCAGCAGCCTAGGGGAGACAGGGTATAAACTGTTTTTT

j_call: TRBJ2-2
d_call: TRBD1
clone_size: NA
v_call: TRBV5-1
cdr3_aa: CASSTTGLGTGELFF
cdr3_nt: TGCGCCAGCAGCACGACAGGGTTAGGAACCGGGGAGCTGTTTTTT

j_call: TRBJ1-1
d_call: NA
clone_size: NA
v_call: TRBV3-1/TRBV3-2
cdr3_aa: CASSPGGGLGTEAFF
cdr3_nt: TGTGCCAGCAGCCCAGGTGGAGGGTTGGGCACTGAAGCTTTCTTT

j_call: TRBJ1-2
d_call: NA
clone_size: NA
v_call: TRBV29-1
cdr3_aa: CSVEDPPGRGGYTF
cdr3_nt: TGCAGCGTTGAAGATCCCCCAGGAAGGGGTGGCTACACCTTC

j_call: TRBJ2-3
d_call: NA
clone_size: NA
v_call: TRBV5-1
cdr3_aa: CASSPTDTNTDTQYF
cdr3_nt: TGCGCCAGCAGCCCGACGGACACAAACACAGATACGCAGTATTTT

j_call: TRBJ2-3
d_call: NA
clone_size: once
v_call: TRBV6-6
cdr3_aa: CASMDSRRTDTQYF
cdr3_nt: TGTGCCAGCATGGACAGCCGCAGGACAGATACGCAGTATTTT

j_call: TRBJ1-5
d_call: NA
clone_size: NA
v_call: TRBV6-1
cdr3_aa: CASSEGHPNQPQHF
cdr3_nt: TGTGCCAGCAGTGAAGGACATCCCAATCAGCCCCAGCATTTT

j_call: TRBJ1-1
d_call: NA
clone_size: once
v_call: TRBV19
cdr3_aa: CASPAVNTEAFF
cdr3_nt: TGTGCCAGCCCCGCGGTGAACACTGAAGCTTTCTTT

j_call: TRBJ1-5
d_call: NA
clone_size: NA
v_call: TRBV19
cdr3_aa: CASSIGGGPQHF
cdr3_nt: TGTGCCAGTAGTATAGGGGGAGGGCCCCAGCATTTT

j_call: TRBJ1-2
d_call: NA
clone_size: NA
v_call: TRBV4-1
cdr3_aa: CASSQGASREYYYGYTF
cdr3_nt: TGCGCCAGCAGCCAAGGCGCGTCTAGGGAGTATTACTATGGCTACACCTTC

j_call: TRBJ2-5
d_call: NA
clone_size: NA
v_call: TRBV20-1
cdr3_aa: CSARLGETQYF
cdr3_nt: TGCAGTGCTAGACTAGGCGAGACCCAGTACTTC

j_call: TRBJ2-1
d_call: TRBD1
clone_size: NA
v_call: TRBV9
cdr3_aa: CASSVSPGQGYNEQFF
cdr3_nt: TGTGCCAGCAGCGTATCTCCGGGACAGGGATACAATGAGCAGTTCTTC

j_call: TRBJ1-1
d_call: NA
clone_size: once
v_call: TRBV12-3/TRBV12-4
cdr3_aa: CASSVGVGAEAFF
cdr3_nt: TGTGCCAGCAGCGTCGGGGTGGGCGCTGAAGCTTTCTTT